This TCR beta chain came from a study of T-cell memory formation after mild COVID-19. The study, taken as a whole, reports: A subset of responding clones appeared in pre-infection memory, suggesting cross-reactive memory joined.

MiXCR, applied by TCRdb to the 5' RACE reads, yields one record per CDR3 protein. In the table there are hundreds of thousands of distinct CDR3 sequences, roughly 21% of which are singletons. Details on this clonotype: The antigen is unknown.

Germline V gives CDR1 SNHLY, CDR2 FYNNEI. CDR3 length equals 12 residues. Between the trimmed V and J ends, which lost 8 bases and 5 bases, there was a span of 9 bases. The specimen sequenced was PBMCs or a T cell subset sorted from them (not recorded which). The V call is TRBV2, the J call TRBJ2-2; D unresolved. The sequence was collected from an adult woman who had mild COVID-19 (a few samples of this study predate the infection). Cell type and time point are not known. The CDR3 spells CASVRKTGELFF. Here the CDR3 DNA reads TGTGCCAGCGTGAGGAAGACCGGGGAGCTGTTTTTT. Filled out from reference TRBV2 and TRBJ2-2, the complete variable domain reads EPEVTQTPSHQVTQMGQEVILRCVPISNHLYFYWYRQILGQKVEFLVSFYNNEISEKSEIFDDQFSVERPDGSNFTLKIRSTKLEDSAMYFCASVRKTGELFFGEGSRLTVL.